This TCR beta chain was sequenced for a study of blood T cells in healthy people across ages. Deletions cut 5 bases from V and 5 bases from J, with 15 bases between. Germline CDR1 MNHEY, CDR2 SVGEGT. The CDR3 extends over 14 amino acids. The authors ran a second PCR of 7 to 11 cycles using a sample-barcoded 5' primer and a J-beta primer mix. From the 5' RACE reads, TCRdb called clonotypes with MiXCR, one entry per CDR3 protein. The sample has about 1.4 million distinct CDR3 sequences, almost 60% seen once. Specimen: blood. The chain links TRBV6-2 or TRBV6-3 to TRBJ2-5; a possible D gene is TRBD1 (5 bases). The source is a man between 18 and 29 years old in good health. The CDR3 nucleotides are TGTGCCAGCAGTCCACGCTTGCCAGGGGAGACCCAGTACTTC. Amino acid sequence: CASSPRLPGETQYF.